These 14 T cell receptor beta chains were all obtained from the same sample, sequenced in a study of metastatic and nonmetastatic thyroid tumors (dated by TCRdb to the early 2020s). The library came from PCR. TCRdb lists the instrument as Illumina HiSeq 4000. TCRdb redid the processing of the public reads, applying fastp at Q25 and MiXCR, and retained in-frame beta chains. The sample data list 15,000 to 20,000 clones, and 21% of these were observed just once. The top ten clonotypes cover around 15% of the sample. Before undergoing thyroid surgery, none of the patients had been given any kind of treatment. Sequencing was done on a sample of tumor tissue. The receptors were sampled from a female donor with papillary thyroid cancer or a benign thyroid nodule (not recorded which). Some clones in this sample may be carry-over from other donors' samples.

The chain recombines TRBV11-2 with TRBJ2-3; no clear D gene. V lost 1 base and J 7 bases, leaving 6 bases between the germline ends. Germline CDR1 is SGHAT and CDR2 is FQNNGV. CDR3 length: 12 residues. The CDR3 DNA reads TGTGCCAGCAGCTTAGGAGCGAATACGCAGTATTTT. This translates into CASSLGANTQYF.

V and J are TRBV6-1 and TRBJ1-3, with unresolved D. Per the germline V gene, CDR1 is MNHNS and CDR2 is SASEGT. V lost 1 base, J lost 4 bases, and 11 bases lay in between. CDR3 length: 15 amino acids. This chain's CDR3 is CASSEDKGAGNTIYF. The CDR3 region has the DNA TGTGCCAGCAGTGAAGATAAGGGCGCCGGAAACACCATATATTTT.

This clone has ten or more counts. The chain recombines TRBV18 with TRBJ2-6; the D is unclear. Germline lookup yields CDR1 KGHSH and CDR2 LQKENI. The CDR3 has 15 amino acids. V lost 3 bases and J lost 2, with 8 bases in between. The DNA of the CDR3 is TGTGCCAGCTCACCGTGGATGACTGGGGCCAACGTCCTGACTTTC. The encoded protein is CASSPWMTGANVLTF.

This clone has ten or more counts. The sample contains more than one DNA sequence encoding this CDR3. V gene TRBV3-1 combines with J gene TRBJ1-4, with TRBD1 matching 8 bases. CDR1 and CDR2 from the germline V gene are LGHDT and YNNKEL (reference sequence). The CDR3 contains 15 residues. Unmatched junction bases numbered 7, after V lost 2 bases and J lost 8 bases. The CDR3, as DNA: TGTGCCAGCAGCCAACCAGGACAGGGACAGGAAAAACTGTTTTTT. Its protein is CASSQPGQGQEKLFF. Together with reference TRBV3-1 and TRBJ1-4, the CDR3 gives the full variable domain: DTAVSQTPKYLVTQMGNDKSIKCEQNLGHDTMYWYKQDSKKFLKIMFSYNNKELIINETVPNRFSPKSPDKAHLNLHINSLELGDSAVYFCASSQPGQGQEKLFFGSGTQLSVL.

This clone was found many times. V usage is TRBV20-1 and J usage is TRBJ2-7, with D possibly being TRBD2 (5 bases). CDR1 is DFQATT, CDR2 SNEGSKA, per germline (reference sequence). The length of the CDR3 is 13 residues. Trimming removed 6 bases from V and 3 bases from J, with 15 bases in between. CDR3 protein: CSALKDGDYEQYF. The CDR3 coding sequence is TGCAGTGCCCTCAAAGACGGGGACTACGAGCAGTACTTC.

This clone was counted ten times or more. The chain has TRBV3-1 and TRBJ2-2; D not certain. Deletions cut 4 bases from V and 2 bases from J, with 5 bases between. Germline values: CDR1 LGHDT, CDR2 YNNKEL (reference sequence). The CDR3 runs to 13 residues. DNA for the CDR3: TGTGCCAGCAGCCGGCGCAACACCGGGGAGCTGTTTTTT. Its translation: CASSRRNTGELFF.

The chain has TRBV7-2 and TRBJ1-4, with a tentative D call TRBD1 (5 bases). Trimming stripped 3 bases from V and 8 bases from J, with 13 bases between. The CDR3 totals 14 residues. Germline V gene data show CDR1 as SGHTA and CDR2 as FQGNSA. The CDR3 DNA reads TGTGCCAGCAGCTTCGGTGCAGGGAGGGAAAAACTGTTTTTT. This codes for CASSFGAGREKLFF.

In its sample, this clone was seen many times. V usage is TRBV5-1 and J usage is TRBJ2-7; 7 nucleotides match TRBD1. Germline V lookup: CDR1 SGHRS, CDR2 YFSETQ. With V trimmed by 4 bases and J by 4 bases, 17 bases remained unmatched. This CDR3 is 17 amino acids long. CDR3 in DNA: TGCGCCAGCAGCAAACCGGGACAGCTGCAAACAGTTTACGAGCAGTACTTC. This sequence encodes CASSKPGQLQTVYEQYF.

This clone was seen many times. The gene calls are TRBV3-1 and TRBJ2-7; D possibly uses TRBD1 or TRBD2 (5 bases each). The CDR3 is 16 residues long. Trimming took off 2 bases at V and 6 bases at J, with 20 bases between the two ends. Germline V gene lookup returns CDR1 LGHDT and CDR2 YNNKEL (reference sequence). DNA of the CDR3: TGTGCCAGCAGCCAACCCGGGACCACCAGACTGGGCGAGCAGTACTTC. It is translated as CASSQPGTTRLGEQYF.

This clone was observed a handful of times. The V and J genes are TRBV27 and TRBJ2-3; 9 bases match TRBD2. V lost 5 bases and J lost 5; bases outside the gene matches: 11. Per the germline V gene, CDR1 is MNHEY and CDR2 is SMNVEV (reference sequence). The CDR3 loop spans 16 amino acids. The CDR3 sequence is CASSVIAGEAGDTQYF. The CDR3 DNA reads as TGTGCCAGCAGTGTAATAGCGGGAGAAGCCGGAGATACGCAGTATTTT.

In this sample, this clone turned up many times. The V and J genes are TRBV2 and TRBJ2-1; unclear D gene. The CDR3 length is 17 residues. The germline V and J ends were trimmed by 5 bases and 3 bases, with 20 bases remaining between them. Germline values: CDR1 SNHLY, CDR2 FYNNEI. CDR3 region: CASSSPETLAFYNEQFF. The CDR3 DNA sequence: TGTGCCAGCAGTTCCCCTGAAACGCTGGCCTTCTACAATGAGCAGTTCTTC.

This clone was counted ten times or more. J is TRBJ1-1 and V is TRBV30; D is undetermined. The CDR3 has 14 residues. CDR1 is GTSNPN, CDR2 SVGIG, per germline (reference sequence). The V and J ends lost 3 bases and 6 bases respectively, with 17 bases between them. CDR3 amino acids: CAWSEEPRTAEAFF. The CDR3 DNA is TGTGCCTGGAGCGAAGAACCTCGGACCGCTGAAGCTTTCTTT.

This clone showed up many times. A much more abundant neighbour one base away suggests this may be a read error. V usage is TRBV2 and J usage is TRBJ2-5; 7 bases line up with TRBD2. The CDR3 is 14 residues long. Looked up from germline, CDR1 is SNHLY and CDR2 is FYNNEI. The ends lost 3 bases at V and 7 bases at J; junction bases unmatched: 8. CDR3 sequence reads: CASSEGGGRSTQYF. The CDR3 coding sequence is TGTGCCAGCAGTGAGGGGGGAGGGAGGTCGACCCAGTACTTC.

This clone occurred many times. V gene TRBV6-4 combines with J gene TRBJ2-2; D is uncertain. Germline V gene data show CDR1 as MRHNA and CDR2 as SNTAGT. This CDR3 is built from 13 residues. Trimming pared 0 bases from V and 6 bases from J, leaving 5 bases between. In nucleotides, the CDR3 is TGTGCCAGCAGTGACTCTAATGCCGGGGAGCTGTTTTTT. Its translation: CASSDSNAGELFF.